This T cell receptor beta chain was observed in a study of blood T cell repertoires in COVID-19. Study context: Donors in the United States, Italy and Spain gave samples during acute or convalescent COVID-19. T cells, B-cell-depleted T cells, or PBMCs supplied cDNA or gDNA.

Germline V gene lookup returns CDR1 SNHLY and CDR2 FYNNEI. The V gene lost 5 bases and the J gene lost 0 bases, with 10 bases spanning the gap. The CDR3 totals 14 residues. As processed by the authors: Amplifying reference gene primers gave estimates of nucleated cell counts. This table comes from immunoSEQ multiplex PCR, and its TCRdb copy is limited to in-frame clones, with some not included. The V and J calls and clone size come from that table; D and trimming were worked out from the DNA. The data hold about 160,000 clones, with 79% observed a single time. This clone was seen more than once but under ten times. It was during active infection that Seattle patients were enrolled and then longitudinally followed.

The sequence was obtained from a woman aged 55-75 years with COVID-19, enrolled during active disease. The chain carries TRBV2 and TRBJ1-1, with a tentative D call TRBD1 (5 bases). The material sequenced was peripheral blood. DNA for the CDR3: TGTGCCAGCAGTCTACAGGTCATGAACACTGAAGCTTTCTTT. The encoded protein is CASSLQVMNTEAFF.